A single sample is the source of the 21 T cell receptor beta chains below, sequenced in a study of blood T cell repertoires in COVID-19. Using immunoSEQ multiplex PCR, the repertoire was profiled, and TCRdb retains in-frame clones only, with some absent. Seen here are 300,000 to 400,000 clones, approximately 82% observed once, and the top ten hold 2.5% to 3.5%. Material: peripheral blood. The receptors shown here come from a man aged 30 to 39 with active or convalescent COVID-19.

CDR3 DNA: TGTGCCATCAGTGGTGGACAGGGAGGGGGAACTGAAGCTTTCTTT. It specifies CAISGGQGGGTEAFF. This sequence joins TRBV10-3 and TRBJ1-1; 8 bases fit TRBD1. This CDR3 is built from 15 residues. Trimming took 4 bases from V and 5 from J; bases not matched to a gene: 9. Per germline, CDR1 ENHRY and CDR2 SYGVKD.

This chain joins TRBV6-5 and TRBJ1-5; TRBD1 matches at 7 bases. The V gene's germline CDR1 is MNHEY and CDR2 SVGAGI. Trimming removed 5 bases from V and 0 bases from J; junction bases left unmatched: 1. CDR3 length: 14 amino acids. This chain's CDR3 is CASSRDSSNQPQHF. As DNA, the CDR3 is TGTGCCAGCAGTCGGGACAGTAGCAATCAGCCCCAGCATTTT.

J is TRBJ2-2 and V is TRBV7-2, with 9 bases aligning to TRBD2. Trimming cost V 4 bases and J 6 bases; bases outside gene matches: 9. Germline loops: CDR1 SGHTA, CDR2 FQGNSA. The CDR3 runs 16 residues. The DNA of the CDR3 is TGTGCCAGCAGCTCCTTCCCAGCGGGAGGTCCCGGGGAGCTGTTTTTT. Protein: CASSSFPAGGPGELFF. Filled out from reference TRBV7-2 and TRBJ2-2, the complete variable domain reads GAGVSQSPSNKVTEKGKDVELRCDPISGHTALYWYRQSLGQGLEFLIYFQGNSAPDKSGLPSDRFSAERTGGSVSTLTIQRTQQEDSAVYLCASSSFPAGGPGELFFGEGSRLTVL.

This chain connects TRBV14 to TRBJ1-4; 8 nucleotides align to TRBD1. The CDR3 has 14 residues. The germline V gene has CDR1 SGHDN and CDR2 FVKESK. Trimming removed 5 bases from V and 8 bases from J; junction bases left unmatched: 7. In nucleotides, the CDR3 is TGTGCCAGCAGCACCGGCCCAGGGGGCGAAAAACTGTTTTTT. It codes for CASSTGPGGEKLFF.

V gene TRBV2 combines with J gene TRBJ2-2; 7 bases fit TRBD1. V trimming: 8 bases; J trimming: 0 bases; junction bases outside the gene matches: 3. CDR3 length: 14 residues. Germline loops: CDR1 SNHLY, CDR2 FYNNEI. Here the CDR3 DNA reads TGTGCCAGCGTGGACAGGCCGAACACCGGGGAGCTGTTTTTT. This translates into CASVDRPNTGELFF.

V gene TRBV2 combines with J gene TRBJ1-5, with a tentative D call TRBD1 (6 bases). Germline V gives CDR1 SNHLY, CDR2 FYNNEI. V was shortened by 5 bases and J by 6 bases, with 8 bases between the two germline ends. The CDR3 loop spans 12 amino acids. CDR3 nucleotides: TGTGCCAGCAGTACAGGGCTTCAGCCCCAGCATTTT. Protein product: CASSTGLQPQHF.

This sequence joins TRBV19 and TRBJ2-2; 7 positions agree with TRBD2. There are 15 residues in the CDR3. V lost 3 bases, J lost 7 bases, and 8 bases stayed unmatched. Germline CDR1 LNHDA, CDR2 SQIVND (reference sequence). The CDR3 here is CASSITAGARGELFF. CDR3 DNA: TGTGCCAGTAGTATCACCGCGGGAGCTCGCGGGGAGCTGTTTTTT.

This chain joins TRBV7-2 and TRBJ2-7; the D gene is possibly TRBD1 (5 bases). The CDR3 sequence is 13 residues long. Germline CDR1 SGHTA, CDR2 FQGNSA. V was cut by 1 base and J by 4 bases, with 8 bases left in between. The CDR3 DNA reads TGTGCCAGCAGCTTAGGGGGCACATACGAGCAGTACTTC. The encoded protein is CASSLGGTYEQYF.

V usage is TRBV20-1 and J usage is TRBJ1-2; the match to TRBD1 covers 9 bases. The V and J ends lost 3 bases and 4 bases, in that order; junction bases with no gene match: 6. CDR1 and CDR2 (germline): DFQATT, SNEGSKA (reference sequence). The CDR3 is 14 residues long. The chain's CDR3 is CSASLTGGSYGYTF. The CDR3, as DNA: TGCAGTGCTAGTCTGACAGGGGGTTCCTATGGCTACACCTTC.

The rearrangement uses TRBV27 and TRBJ2-7; D may be TRBD1 (5 bases). CDR1 and CDR2 (germline): MNHEY, SMNVEV (reference sequence). Trimming left V 5 bases short and J 1 base short, with 12 bases between. The length of the CDR3 is 14 residues. In nucleotides, the CDR3 is TGTGCCAGCAGTGGACATTCAGGATCCTACGAGCAGTACTTC. Its translation is CASSGHSGSYEQYF.

The rearrangement uses TRBV3-1 (or the pseudogene TRBV3-2) and TRBJ2-7; possibly TRBD2 for D (5 bases). This CDR3 contains 15 residues. In germline, CDR1 is LGHDT, CDR2 YNNKEL (reference sequence). V lost 1 base, J lost 0 bases, and 10 bases lay in between. CDR3 in amino acids: CASSQGPGSSYEQYF. The CDR3 DNA reads TGTGCCAGCAGCCAAGGTCCGGGGAGCTCCTACGAGCAGTACTTC.

The chain is built from TRBV19 and TRBJ2-5; D gene ambiguous. Germline V gene data show CDR1 as LNHDA and CDR2 as SQIVND (reference sequence). The CDR3 runs to 13 residues. V lost 7 bases and J lost 5, with 14 bases in between. DNA of the CDR3: TGTGCCAGTACCGGCGTTCCTAGGGAGACCCAGTACTTC. It encodes CASTGVPRETQYF.

As for this clone: Different DNA sequences within this sample yield the same CDR3. CDR3 region: CASSQVGQGNYGYTF. CDR3 in DNA: TGCGCCAGCAGCCAAGTAGGACAGGGTAACTATGGCTACACCTTC. This sequence joins TRBV4-1 and TRBJ1-2; TRBD1 matches 8 bases. The CDR3 spans 15 residues. The V and J ends lost 1 base and 1 base, in that order; junction bases with no gene match: 2. CDR1 is MGHRA, CDR2 YSYEKL, per germline.

This clone was detected only once. J is TRBJ2-1 and V is TRBV7-3, with 7 bases lining up with TRBD1. This CDR3 has 16 amino acids. V dropped 4 bases and J dropped 3; count of bases not matched to a gene: 9. Germline V gene lookup returns CDR1 SGHTA and CDR2 FQGTGA. The chain's CDR3 is CASSSTLGTDYNEQFF. CDR3 nucleotide sequence: TGTGCCAGCAGCTCCACATTGGGGACAGACTACAATGAGCAGTTCTTC. The full variable domain, completed using reference TRBV7-3 and TRBJ2-1, is GAGVSQTPSNKVTEKGKYVELRCDPISGHTALYWYRQSLGQGPEFLIYFQGTGAADDSGLPNDRFFAVRPEGSVSTLKIQRTERGDSAVYLCASSSTLGTDYNEQFFGPGTRLTVL.

The chain combines TRBV12-3 or TRBV12-4 with TRBJ2-3; D not certain. V gave up 6 bases and J gave up 2 bases, with 3 bases separating them. CDR3 length: 11 residues. CDR3 sequence (DNA): TGTGCCAGCAGCTACACAGATACGCAGTATTTT. Translated: CASSYTDTQYF.

The J gene is TRBJ2-1, the V gene TRBV30, with D maybe TRBD2 (6 bases). Germline V lookup: CDR1 GTSNPN, CDR2 SVGIG (reference sequence). V was trimmed by 5 bases and J by 5 bases, leaving 22 bases between them. The CDR3 sequence is 16 residues long. CDR3 DNA: TGTGCCTGGGGGCCGCGTCACAGTAGCGGAGACAATGAGCAGTTCTTC. Translation gives CAWGPRHSSGDNEQFF. The variable domain in full, completed from reference TRBV30 and TRBJ2-1, reads SQTIHQWPATLVQPVGSPLSLECTVEGTSNPNLYWYRQAAGRGLQLLFYSVGIGQISSEVPQNLSASRPQDRQFILSSKKLLLSDSGFYLCAWGPRHSSGDNEQFFGPGTRLTVL.

The rearrangement joins TRBV6-2 or TRBV6-3 to TRBJ1-2, with 8 bases matching TRBD1. The CDR3 contains 14 residues. Trimming at V came to 2 bases and at J to 4 bases, leaving 3 bases not matched to a gene. The germline V gene has CDR1 MNHEY and CDR2 SVGEGT. In DNA form, the CDR3 reads TGTGCCAGCAGTTACGTGGGACAGGCCTATGGCTACACCTTC. Translation: CASSYVGQAYGYTF.

The chain has TRBV13 and TRBJ1-5, with D possibly matching TRBD1 (5 bases). The CDR3 covers 13 residues. Germline V gene sequence: CDR1 PRHDT, CDR2 FYEKMQ (reference sequence). V was trimmed by 3 bases and J by 3 bases, leaving 6 bases between them. DNA for the CDR3: TGTGCCAGCAGCTTGGGACTCAATCAGCCCCAGCATTTT. Translating it yields CASSLGLNQPQHF.

The chain recombines TRBV6-2 or TRBV6-3 with TRBJ2-3; 10 nucleotides line up with TRBD2. Germline CDR1 MNHEY, CDR2 SVGEGT. The CDR3 length is 14 residues. The V segment lost 5 bases and the J segment 8 bases; nucleotides outside the gene matches: 7. DNA of the CDR3: TGTGCCAGCAGTGGGCCTAGCGGGAGCATTACGCAGTATTTT. Its translation is CASSGPSGSITQYF.

The chain combines TRBV4-1 with TRBJ1-6, with 8 positions matching TRBD1. This CDR3 is built from 15 residues. The V and J ends lost 4 bases and 3 bases, in that order; junction bases with no gene match: 2. Germline V lookup: CDR1 MGHRA, CDR2 YSYEKL. This chain's CDR3 is CASSRTGNYNSPLHF. The CDR3 coding sequence is TGCGCCAGCAGCCGGACAGGGAACTATAATTCACCCCTCCACTTT.

This chain links TRBV7-9 with TRBJ1-4; the match to TRBD1 covers 10 bases. CDR3 length: 16 residues. V lost 5 bases, J lost 7 bases, and 10 bases stayed unmatched. Germline V gives CDR1 SEHNR, CDR2 FQNEAQ (reference sequence). As DNA, the CDR3 is TGTGCCAGCAGCCCACTTAAAGGGACAGGGGTTGAAAAACTGTTTTTT. Translated: CASSPLKGTGVEKLFF.